Below, 23 T cell receptor beta chains from the same sample are listed, as sequenced in a study of cytomegalovirus exposure and HLA in healthy donors. Amplification used 60 Vbeta primers and 13 Jbeta primers. Using immunoSEQ multiplex PCR, the repertoire was profiled, and TCRdb retains in-frame clones only, with some absent. The repertoire holds approximately 160,000 clones, with roughly 74% as singletons. Sequenced: PBMCs. All receptors derive from a male donor in good health and CMV-seronegative.

This chain uses TRBV2 with TRBJ2-3, with a weak D call TRBD2 (6 bases). Germline CDR1 reads SNHLY; CDR2 reads FYNNEI. V lost 6 bases and J lost 2, with 15 bases in between. This CDR3 has 15 amino acids. CDR3 loop: CASSPGLLPTDTQYF. For the CDR3, the DNA is TGTGCCAGCAGCCCGGGACTGCTTCCCACAGATACGCAGTATTTT.

The rearrangement uses TRBV6-4 and TRBJ2-1; TRBD2 might be the D (7 bases). This CDR3 comprises 15 residues. Germline V gene data show CDR1 as MRHNA and CDR2 as SNTAGT. Trimming took 2 bases from V and 0 from J, leaving 8 bases between them. Here the CDR3 reads CASSDRGGSYNEQFF. The DNA for the CDR3 is TGTGCCAGCAGTGACAGGGGGGGCTCCTACAATGAGCAGTTCTTC.

J is TRBJ2-3 and V is TRBV27; 9 bases are a match to TRBD2. Germline assignment: CDR1 MNHEY and CDR2 SMNVEV (reference sequence). With V trimmed by 6 bases and J by 2 bases, 3 bases remained unmatched. This CDR3 has 14 amino acids. The DNA for the CDR3 is TGTGCCAGCAGGGCTAGCGGGAACACAGATACGCAGTATTTT. It is translated as CASRASGNTDTQYF.

The genes are TRBV27 and TRBJ2-3; 12 bases agree with TRBD2. The CDR3 totals 14 residues. Germline values: CDR1 MNHEY, CDR2 SMNVEV (reference sequence). J gave up 2 bases and V 10 bases, and 4 bases lay outside the gene matches. The CDR3 is CAIASGGATDTQYF. For the CDR3, the DNA is TGTGCCATCGCTAGCGGGGGGGCCACAGATACGCAGTATTTT.

This clone was observed once. The chain recombines TRBV5-1 with TRBJ2-3; 7 bases map to TRBD2. This CDR3 has 15 residues. V lost 2 bases, J lost 4 bases, and 7 bases stayed unmatched. Germline values: CDR1 SGHRS, CDR2 YFSETQ. CDR3 coding DNA: TGCGCCAGCAGCTTTGGGACTACCGTGTCAGATACGCAGTATTTT. Its protein product is CASSFGTTVSDTQYF.

This clone has only one observation. The chain links TRBV5-1 to TRBJ2-1; D possibly corresponds to TRBD2 (5 bases). Trimming took 7 bases from V and 5 from J, leaving 13 bases between them. CDR1 SGHRS and CDR2 YFSETQ come from the germline V gene. The CDR3 covers 13 residues. The CDR3 protein is CASAGGGNNEQFF. The CDR3 DNA is TGCGCCAGCGCGGGCGGCGGCAACAATGAGCAGTTCTTC.

This chain's CDR3 is CASSLGLAGVGANEQFF. CDR3 DNA: TGCGCCAGCAGCTTAGGACTAGCGGGAGTCGGGGCGAATGAGCAGTTCTTC. The chain is built from TRBV5-1 and TRBJ2-1; TRBD2 matches 13 bases. Trimming took 2 bases from V and 7 from J; bases not matched to a gene: 9. The CDR3 spans 17 residues. Germline V lookup: CDR1 SGHRS, CDR2 YFSETQ.

The chain uses TRBV7-7 and TRBJ2-5; tentative D call: TRBD2 (7 bases). The V end lost 3 bases, the J end lost 4 bases, and 15 bases lay between the germline ends. The CDR3 consists of 15 residues. Germline V gene lookup returns CDR1 SSHAT and CDR2 FNYEAQ (reference sequence). As DNA, the CDR3 is TGTGCCAGCAGCTTCACAGGAGGGGGGGCAGAGACCCAGTACTTC. Its translation is CASSFTGGGAETQYF.

The chain links TRBV18 to TRBJ1-3, with TRBD1 matching 8 bases. This CDR3 spans 15 amino acids. The J segment lost 2 bases and the V segment lost 3 bases, leaving 3 bases of the junction unmatched. CDR1 is KGHSH and CDR2 is LQKENI in the germline V gene. The CDR3 DNA reads as TGTGCCAGCTCACCTCCAGGGGGCACTGGAAACACCATATATTTT. Translation: CASSPPGGTGNTIYF. Variable domain in full (rest from reference TRBV18 and TRBJ1-3): NAGVMQNPRHLVRRRGQEARLRCSPMKGHSHVYWYRQLPEEGLKFMVYLQKENIIDESGMPKERFSAEFPKEGPSILRIQQVVRGDSAAYFCASSPPGGTGNTIYFGEGSWLTVV.

V is TRBV5-1 and J is TRBJ2-5, with D unresolved. The CDR3 loop spans 13 amino acids. CDR1 is SGHRS, CDR2 YFSETQ, per germline. V dropped 3 bases and J dropped 4 bases, with 10 bases sitting between them. The CDR3, as DNA: TGCGCCAGCAGCTCGCCGGGTGTAGAGACCCAGTACTTC. This codes for CASSSPGVETQYF.

This rearrangement joins TRBV7-8 to TRBJ1-1; D ambiguous. CDR3 size: 14 residues. V dropped 5 bases and J dropped 1 base, with 11 bases sitting between them. CDR1 is SGHVS and CDR2 is FQNEAQ in the germline V gene. The CDR3 nucleotides read TGTGCCAGCAGCCGGGGAACAGAGAACACTGAAGCTTTCTTT. The encoded protein is CASSRGTENTEAFF.

The chain uses TRBV28 and TRBJ2-5, with D possibly TRBD1 on 5 matching bases. Deletions cut 2 bases from V and 4 bases from J, with 11 bases between. In germline, CDR1 is MDHEN, CDR2 SYDVKM. This CDR3 is built from 14 residues. CDR3 nucleotide sequence: TGTGCCAGCAGTTTAGGGGCAAGAGGAGAGACCCAGTACTTC. Protein sequence: CASSLGARGETQYF.

V gene TRBV28 combines with J gene TRBJ1-2; 7 positions agree with TRBD1. The CDR3 runs 16 residues. Germline V gives CDR1 MDHEN, CDR2 SYDVKM. The J segment lost 7 bases and the V segment lost 4 bases, leaving 15 bases of the junction unmatched. CDR3 amino acids: CASSSSPRGRDPGYTF. CDR3 nucleotide sequence: TGTGCCAGCAGTTCTTCCCCGAGGGGGCGCGACCCTGGCTACACCTTC.

The gene calls are TRBV6-1 and TRBJ2-2; D is ambiguous. Trimming left V 2 bases short and J 6 bases short, with 4 bases between. There are 12 residues in the CDR3. The germline V gene has CDR1 MNHNS and CDR2 SASEGT. The CDR3 DNA reads TGTGCCAGCAGTGAACTGTCCGGGGAGCTGTTTTTT. Protein sequence: CASSELSGELFF.

This clone was seen only a few times. In DNA form, the CDR3 reads TGTGCCAGCAGTTCCGGATTAGGACTAGCCTACGAGCAGTACTTC. Protein sequence: CASSSGLGLAYEQYF. The J gene is TRBJ2-7, the V gene TRBV27; TRBD2 agrees at 7 bases. J gave up 2 bases and V 4 bases, and 8 bases lay outside the gene matches. CDR1 MNHEY and CDR2 SMNVEV come from the germline V gene (reference sequence). CDR3 length: 15 residues.

The gene calls are TRBV9 and TRBJ2-3, with 13 bases that match TRBD2. Germline CDR1 reads SGDLS; CDR2 reads YYNGEE. V trimming: 6 bases; J trimming: 4 bases; junction bases outside the gene matches: 5. The CDR3 sequence is 15 residues long. The CDR3 DNA is TGTGCCAGCACCTCACTAGCGGGAGGGGCAGATACGCAGTATTTT. Its protein is CASTSLAGGADTQYF. The full variable domain, completed using reference TRBV9 and TRBJ2-3, is DSGVTQTPKHLITATGQRVTLRCSPRSGDLSVYWYQQSLDQGLQFLIQYYNGEERAKGNILERFSAQQFPDLHSELNLSSLELGDSALYFCASTSLAGGADTQYFGPGTRLTVL.

The chain recombines TRBV28 with TRBJ1-2; 8 nucleotides align to TRBD1. Looked up from germline, CDR1 is MDHEN and CDR2 is SYDVKM. This CDR3 has 14 residues. V shed 3 bases and J 4 bases; nucleotides not matched to a gene: 4. DNA of the CDR3: TGTGCCAGCAGTTTGGACAGGGCACGCTATGGCTACACCTTC. Amino acid sequence: CASSLDRARYGYTF.

This chain connects TRBV7-3 to TRBJ2-1; 7 bases are shared with TRBD2. CDR1 and CDR2 from the germline V gene are SGHTA and FQGTGA. Trimming took 6 bases from V and 4 from J; bases not matched to a gene: 12. The CDR3 runs 16 residues. The CDR3 region is CASRPTGGGRYNEQFF. As DNA, the CDR3 is TGTGCCAGCAGGCCCACCGGCGGCGGGAGATACAATGAGCAGTTCTTC.

This clone was picked up a small number of times. V usage is TRBV5-1 and J usage is TRBJ2-1, with 12 bases matching TRBD2. The CDR3 spans 14 residues. Germline assignment: CDR1 SGHRS and CDR2 YFSETQ. J gave up 8 bases and V 1 base, and 1 base lay outside the gene matches. The CDR3 is CASSLPSGGDEQFF. The CDR3, as DNA: TGCGCCAGCAGCTTGCCTAGCGGGGGGGATGAGCAGTTCTTC.

The V gene is TRBV6-1, the J gene TRBJ2-7; D uncertain. The CDR3 consists of 13 residues. The V gene's germline CDR1 is MNHNS and CDR2 SASEGT. Trimming pared 3 bases from V and 3 bases from J, leaving 9 bases between. The CDR3 coding sequence is TGTGCCAGCAGTGATGGGCCGATCTACGAGCAGTACTTC. It codes for CASSDGPIYEQYF.

This clone has a handful of counts. This CDR3 is CASSFLLAGGQETQYF. CDR3 nucleotides: TGTGCCAGCAGCTTTCTTCTAGCGGGAGGACAAGAGACCCAGTACTTC. The rearrangement uses TRBV11-1 and TRBJ2-5, with 11 bases identical to TRBD2. Per germline, CDR1 SGHAT and CDR2 FQDESV (reference sequence). The CDR3 is made up of 16 amino acids. Trimming removed 3 bases from V and 2 bases from J; junction bases left unmatched: 5.

This clone was detected only a few times. This chain connects TRBV19 to TRBJ2-1; 11 bases align to TRBD2. Germline V gene sequence: CDR1 LNHDA, CDR2 SQIVND (reference sequence). Trimming took 6 bases from V and 6 from J; bases not matched to a gene: 4. This CDR3 is built from 14 residues. CDR3 sequence: CASRLAGGSNEQFF. DNA of the CDR3: TGTGCCAGTAGATTAGCGGGGGGGAGCAATGAGCAGTTCTTC. Filled out from reference TRBV19 and TRBJ2-1, the complete variable domain reads DGGITQSPKYLFRKEGQNVTLSCEQNLNHDAMYWYRQDPGQGLRLIYYSQIVNDFQKGDIAEGYSVSREKKESFPLTVTSAQKNPTAFYLCASRLAGGSNEQFFGPGTRLTVL.

The chain couples TRBV11-2 to TRBJ1-6, with a weak D call TRBD1 (6 bases). CDR1 is SGHAT and CDR2 is FQNNGV in the germline V gene. V lost 8 bases, J lost 9 bases, and 20 bases lay in between. The CDR3 is 15 residues long. Here the CDR3 DNA reads TGTGCCAGCGGCCCCTTCCAGGGGTTAACTTCACCCCTCCACTTT. Protein: CASGPFQGLTSPLHF.